A selection of T cell receptor beta chains follows, all from one sample in a study of response to subunit inactivated influenza vaccine. One entry per CDR3 protein, called by TCRdb with MiXCR from the RT-PCR reads. The sample yields about 520,000 distinct CDR3 sequences, about 25% seen once. The starting material was CD4+ T cells sorted from PBMCs, obtained 4 to 6 days after vaccination. The origin of the receptors is a man in his fifties who received an inactivated influenza vaccine. Both conserved end residues are trimmed from each CDR3. D genes are given only for firm matches.

cdr3_aa	v_call	j_call	d_call
SARDFRGGTEAF	TRBV20-1	TRBJ1-1	.
ANADRVDYEQY	TRBV10-3	TRBJ2-7	TRBD1
SASQGIADTQY	TRBV20-1	TRBJ2-3	.
SVYSGRYGDEQF	TRBV29-1	TRBJ2-1	TRBD2
ASSPPVQGRTDTQY	TRBV18	TRBJ2-3	.
SASRGTGGG	TRBV20-1	TRBJ1-2	TRBD1
ASSPSASGPYNEQF	TRBV28	TRBJ2-1	TRBD2
ASMDHTYEQY	TRBV28	TRBJ2-7	.
ASKLLNTGELF	TRBV12-3/TRBV12-4	TRBJ2-2	.
AISDGGLAF	TRBV10-3	TRBJ1-1	.
SARDPLAGFYEQY	TRBV20-1	TRBJ2-7	TRBD2
SARPTTIGLAGEVRNEQF	TRBV20-1	TRBJ2-1	TRBD2
ATGIAGGPNNEQF	TRBV24-1	TRBJ2-1	TRBD2
ASSEGAVGRGYGYT	TRBV25-1	TRBJ1-2	.
ASSTQGGGTGEQY	TRBV28	TRBJ2-7	.
ASSDTSNTIY	TRBV5-1	TRBJ1-3	.
ASSRKGIYGYT	TRBV3-1	TRBJ1-2	.
ASSTTGGGPYEQY	TRBV5-1	TRBJ2-7	TRBD2
ASSQGVLGIAGGPDTQY	TRBV4-2	TRBJ2-3	TRBD2
AIRDRELYGYT	TRBV10-3	TRBJ1-2	TRBD1
ASSNQALSSGRGSYEQY	TRBV11-1	TRBJ2-7	TRBD2
ASSLAGASLAYGYT	TRBV7-2	TRBJ1-2	.
SASGATANSGANVLT	TRBV20-1	TRBJ2-6	.
ASSLGQVPNEKLF	TRBV7-8	TRBJ1-4	.
ASSPGGPPYEQY	TRBV5-1	TRBJ2-7	TRBD2
ASSLAGTSGSASYNEQF	TRBV5-4	TRBJ2-1	TRBD2
ASSYAHRETQY	TRBV6-2/TRBV6-3	TRBJ2-5	.
ASSPRREVGSQY	TRBV18	TRBJ2-3	TRBD2
ASSFSGGVETQY	TRBV7-2	TRBJ2-5	TRBD2